A selection of T cell receptor beta chains follows, all from one sample in a study of early T cells in non-severe SARS-CoV-2 infection. MiXCR was run by TCRdb on the 5' RACE reads, yielding one entry per CDR3 protein. The sample yields 68,000 or so distinct CDR3 sequences, about 12% seen once. Sequences were obtained from whole blood. All receptors come from an adult who was a healthcare worker with PCR-confirmed SARS-CoV-2 infection or an uninfected control (not recorded which). Both conserved end residues are part of each CDR3. D genes are given only for firm matches. Not every row has a clone size; where given, it reads once, few, many or a size class.

size,J,D,V,CDR3,DNA
-,TRBJ2-2,-,TRBV19,CASSIDRSQTVPGELFF,TGTGCCAGTAGTATAGATCGGAGCCAGACCGTTCCCGGGGAGCTGTTTTTT
many,TRBJ2-1,TRBD2,TRBV7-9,CASSLPAGGPSNEQFF,TGTGCCAGCAGCTTACCCGCGGGGGGGCCATCCAATGAGCAGTTCTTC
many,TRBJ1-6,TRBD1,TRBV6-4,CASSARGQGNSPLHF,TGTGCCAGCAGTGCCCGGGGACAGGGAAATTCACCCCTCCACTTT
-,TRBJ2-7,-,TRBV11-2,CASSPRDDSYEQYF,TGTGCCAGCAGCCCGAGGGACGACTCCTACGAGCAGTACTTC
many,TRBJ2-2,TRBD1,TRBV7-7,CASSFDRGTGELFF,TGTGCTAGCAGCTTCGACAGGGGAACCGGGGAGCTGTTTTTT
few,TRBJ1-1,TRBD1,TRBV13,CATDRQGGSTEAFF,TGTGCCACCGACAGACAGGGGGGGTCCACTGAAGCTTTCTTT
few,TRBJ1-2,-,TRBV29-1,CSVEDLTRSYTF,TGCAGCGTTGAAGATCTTACTAGGAGCTACACCTTC
many,TRBJ2-7,-,TRBV7-2,CASSSSRSGYEQYF,TGTGCCAGCAGCTCATCCAGAAGTGGCTACGAGCAGTACTTC
few,TRBJ2-1,-,TRBV9,CASSRISNEQFF,TGTGCCAGCAGCAGAATCTCCAATGAGCAGTTCTTC
many,TRBJ1-6,TRBD1,TRBV5-5,CASSWGQGYSPLHF,TGTGCCAGCAGCTGGGGACAGGGTTATTCACCCCTCCACTTT
-,TRBJ1-1,-,TRBV5-5,CASSRIWITEAFF,TGTGCCAGCAGCCGCATTTGGATCACTGAAGCTTTCTTT
-,TRBJ1-1,-,TRBV29-1,CSGKKFTEAFF,TGCAGCGGAAAAAAATTTACTGAAGCTTTCTTT
many,TRBJ2-1,TRBD2,TRBV6-4,CASSDGMGGINEQFF,TGTGCCAGCAGTGATGGGATGGGAGGGATCAATGAGCAGTTCTTC
few,TRBJ1-1,-,TRBV11-2,CASTSPLMNTEAFF,TGTGCCAGCACCTCCCCCCTCATGAACACTGAAGCTTTCTTT
many,TRBJ1-6,-,TRBV6-5,CASSYRIGGTYNSPLHF,TGTGCCAGCAGTTATCGGATCGGAGGGACCTATAATTCACCCCTCCACTTT
-,TRBJ2-3,-,TRBV24-1,CATSDGVGTDTQYF,TGTGCCACCAGTGATGGGGTGGGGACAGATACGCAGTATTTT
-,TRBJ2-1,-,TRBV12-3/TRBV12-4,CASSPTLVNEQFF,TGTGCCAGCAGTCCGACCTTGGTGAATGAGCAGTTCTTC
-,TRBJ1-1,-,TRBV11-2,CASSLDLGGTEAFF,TGTGCCAGCAGCTTAGATTTGGGGGGCACTGAAGCTTTCTTT
many,TRBJ1-2,-,TRBV29-1,CSGERENGYTF,TGCAGCGGAGAGAGGGAAAATGGCTACACCTTC
-,TRBJ2-2,TRBD2,TRBV9,CASSVGLAGTGELFF,TGTGCCAGCAGCGTCGGACTAGCGGGGACCGGGGAGCTGTTTTTT
few,TRBJ1-5,-,TRBV9,CASSVKKGQSNQPQHF,TGTGCCAGCAGCGTAAAAAAGGGGCAGAGCAATCAGCCCCAGCATTTT
few,TRBJ2-5,-,TRBV5-1,CASSPAGSQETQYF,TGCGCCAGCAGCCCCGCTGGCTCTCAAGAGACCCAGTACTTC
few,TRBJ2-7,-,TRBV11-2,CAGSLAGTRGEQYF,TGTGCCGGCAGCTTAGCTGGCACCCGAGGGGAGCAGTACTTC
-,TRBJ2-1,-,TRBV6-1,CASSELSESEQFF,TGTGCCAGCAGTGAATTGTCAGAGAGTGAGCAGTTCTTC
-,TRBJ2-4,-,TRBV27,CASSTHESRGLAKNIQYF,TGTGCCAGCAGTACACACGAATCGAGGGGGTTAGCCAAAAACATTCAGTACTTC
-,TRBJ2-7,-,TRBV28,CASSSRNEGEQYF,TGTGCCAGCAGTTCCCGCAATGAGGGAGAGCAGTACTTC
-,TRBJ1-5,TRBD1,TRBV2,CASSGTAGTGFEGHF,TGTGCCAGCAGCGGGACAGCCGGGACAGGCTTTGAGGGGCATTTT
-,TRBJ1-5,TRBD1,TRBV5-5,CASSLLTGGSQPQHF,TGTGCCAGCAGCTTGCTAACAGGGGGCAGTCAGCCCCAGCATTTT
many,TRBJ1-5,-,TRBV4-1,CASSQGQDLSQPQHF,TGCGCCAGCAGCCAAGGACAGGACTTGAGTCAGCCCCAGCATTTT